Presented here are 32 T cell receptor beta chains from one specimen sequenced in a study of cytomegalovirus exposure and HLA in healthy donors. PCR used 60 Vbeta primers and 13 Jbeta primers. Libraries were prepared by immunoSEQ multiplex PCR; TCRdb keeps only in-frame clonotypes and omits some of them. The sample holds 150,000 or so clones, 65% to 75% seen once. The sequencing input was PBMCs. These receptors originate from a girl between 5 and 17 years old in good health and CMV-seronegative.

The J gene is TRBJ1-6, the V gene TRBV7-2, with D perhaps TRBD1 (6 bases). CDR3 length: 16 amino acids. Per germline, CDR1 SGHTA and CDR2 FQGNSA. V dropped 3 bases and J dropped 9 bases, with 18 bases sitting between them. The CDR3 DNA follows: TGTGCCAGCAGCTTGGACAGTACCCATGTTGGTTCACCCCTCCACTTT. Protein: CASSLDSTHVGSPLHF. The complete variable domain, with remaining parts taken from reference TRBV7-2 and TRBJ1-6, reads GAGVSQSPSNKVTEKGKDVELRCDPISGHTALYWYRQSLGQGLEFLIYFQGNSAPDKSGLPSDRFSAERTGGSVSTLTIQRTQQEDSAVYLCASSLDSTHVGSPLHFGNGTRLTVT.

V is TRBV2 and J is TRBJ1-1, with unresolved D. This CDR3 has 12 amino acids. The V and J ends lost 4 bases and 7 bases respectively, with 10 bases between them. Germline V gene lookup returns CDR1 SNHLY and CDR2 FYNNEI. The CDR3: CASSVTGDEAFF. CDR3 coding DNA: TGTGCCAGCAGTGTAACCGGAGATGAAGCTTTCTTT.

The chain couples TRBV7-6 to TRBJ1-6; TRBD1 matches at 9 bases. This CDR3 region has 15 residues. V was clipped by 3 bases and J by 10 bases; unmatched bases: 7. The germline gives CDR1 SGHVS, CDR2 FNYEAQ. CDR3 DNA sequence: TGTGCCAGCAGCTTTGAGGGGACAGGGATGTCACCCCTCCACTTT. Translating gives CASSFEGTGMSPLHF.

This clone was observed a few times. This sequence joins TRBV18 and TRBJ1-2; 8 bases fit TRBD1. Germline-derived CDR1 and CDR2 are KGHSH and LQKENI. J was trimmed by 2 bases and V by 6 bases; bases with no gene match: 11. The CDR3 length is 16 residues. The CDR3 protein is CASSLGQAVWNYGYTF. The CDR3 nucleotides read TGTGCCAGCTCCCTGGGACAGGCCGTCTGGAACTATGGCTACACCTTC.

This clone was seen only a few times. V gene TRBV19 combines with J gene TRBJ2-6; D remains ambiguous. The CDR3 sequence is 12 residues long. Germline V CDR1 and CDR2: LNHDA, SQIVND (reference sequence). Trimming took 7 bases from V and 4 from J, leaving 5 bases between them. The CDR3 bases are TGTGCCAGTATATCCGGGGCCAACGTCCTGACTTTC. Its translation: CASISGANVLTF.

The chain links TRBV7-9 to TRBJ1-2, with D tentatively TRBD1 (5 bases). V was cut by 6 bases and J by 3 bases, with 23 bases left in between. Germline loops: CDR1 SEHNR, CDR2 FQNEAQ (reference sequence). The CDR3 extends over 17 amino acids. The CDR3 region is CASSFIWGGSRDYGYTF. In nucleotides, the CDR3 is TGTGCCAGCAGTTTTATTTGGGGGGGGTCAAGGGACTATGGCTACACCTTC. Supplemented by reference TRBV7-9 and TRBJ1-2, the full variable domain reads DTGVSQNPRHKITKRGQNVTFRCDPISEHNRLYWYRQTLGQGPEFLTYFQNEAQLEKSRLLSDRFSAERPKGSFSTLEIQRTEQGDSAMYLCASSFIWGGSRDYGYTFGSGTRLTVV.

The chain recombines TRBV5-1 with TRBJ2-3, with TRBD1 as a possible D gene (5 bases). V dropped 0 bases and J dropped 7 bases, with 9 bases sitting between them. This CDR3 has 13 amino acids. CDR1 and CDR2 from the germline V gene are SGHRS and YFSETQ. CDR3 in DNA: TGCGCCAGCAGCTTGGGAAGGGGAAATACGCAGTATTTT. Translation: CASSLGRGNTQYF. Together with reference TRBV5-1 and TRBJ2-3, the CDR3 gives the full variable domain: KAGVTQTPRYLIKTRGQQVTLSCSPISGHRSVSWYQQTPGQGLQFLFEYFSETQRNKGNFPGRFSGRQFSNSRSEMNVSTLELGDSALYLCASSLGRGNTQYFGPGTRLTVL.

The chain recombines TRBV5-6 with TRBJ2-1, with TRBD2 matching 7 bases. CDR1 and CDR2 (germline): SGHDT, YYEEEE. The CDR3 is 19 amino acids. Trimming at V came to 0 bases and at J to 4 bases, leaving 16 bases not matched to a gene. DNA of the CDR3: TGTGCCAGCAGCTTGGGGCGGGGGTTACCCCGAGTGGAGTACAATGAGCAGTTCTTC. Protein product: CASSLGRGLPRVEYNEQFF.

The chain has TRBV5-1 and TRBJ2-2, with TRBD1 matching 8 bases. With V trimmed by 3 bases and J by 7 bases, 2 bases remained unmatched. There are 13 residues in the CDR3. The germline V gene encodes CDR1 SGHRS and CDR2 YFSETQ. CDR3 residues: CASSSTGDGELFF. In DNA form, the CDR3 reads TGCGCCAGCAGCTCGACAGGGGACGGGGAGCTGTTTTTT.

The V gene is TRBV2, the J gene TRBJ2-1; perhaps TRBD2 as D (5 bases). The CDR3 spans 11 residues. Trimming removed 6 bases from V and 7 bases from J, with 7 bases in between. Germline CDR1 SNHLY, CDR2 FYNNEI. The CDR3 protein is CASRSGNEQFF. CDR3 nucleotides: TGTGCCAGCAGGTCGGGGAATGAGCAGTTCTTC.

The rearrangement joins TRBV7-3 to TRBJ1-1; tentative D call: TRBD1 (6 bases). The CDR3 covers 16 residues. CDR1 and CDR2 (germline): SGHTA, FQGTGA. Trimming took 5 bases from V and 1 from J, leaving 17 bases between them. The CDR3 DNA follows: TGTGCCAGCAGCCCTGGGGGGGGCAGGTCGAACACTGAAGCTTTCTTT. Translation gives CASSPGGGRSNTEAFF.

Only one count was recorded for this clone. V usage is TRBV5-1 and J usage is TRBJ1-3, with 7 bases identical to TRBD1. The CDR3 runs 16 residues. Per the germline V gene, CDR1 is SGHRS and CDR2 is YFSETQ. V was pared by 4 bases and J by 0 bases, with 7 bases of the junction left unmatched. CDR3 DNA: TGCGCCAGCAGCCGGGACAGTTTTAGCTCTGGAAACACCATATATTTT. Protein product: CASSRDSFSSGNTIYF.

This clone came up a few times. The V call is TRBV6-5, the J call TRBJ2-5, with 8 bases fitting TRBD2. Germline-derived CDR1 and CDR2 are MNHEY and SVGAGI. V was clipped by 3 bases and J by 5 bases; unmatched bases: 11. This CDR3 contains 16 residues. The CDR3 nucleotides are TGTGCCAGCAGTTATGAGTCCAGCGGGGGACTGGAGACCCAGTACTTC. Protein sequence: CASSYESSGGLETQYF.

The chain links TRBV7-6 to TRBJ2-7; 9 positions agree with TRBD2. Germline assignment: CDR1 SGHVS and CDR2 FNYEAQ. The CDR3 totals 15 residues. The J segment lost 2 bases and the V segment lost 4 bases, leaving 6 bases of the junction unmatched. The CDR3 nucleotides are TGTGCCAGCAGCTCCAGAGCGGGGGGCACCTACGAGCAGTACTTC. It translates to CASSSRAGGTYEQYF.

The chain joins TRBV6-5 to TRBJ1-1; D perhaps matches TRBD1 (6 bases). V was pared by 0 bases and J by 5 bases, with 16 bases between. The CDR3 is made up of 16 amino acids. The V gene's germline CDR1 is MNHEY and CDR2 SVGAGI. Here the CDR3 DNA reads TGTGCCAGCAGTTACTCCCCCGCAGGGGCGAATACTGAAGCTTTCTTT. The encoded protein is CASSYSPAGANTEAFF.

The chain combines TRBV5-6 with TRBJ2-5; 8 nucleotides match TRBD1. CDR1 is SGHDT and CDR2 is YYEEEE in the germline V gene. The length of the CDR3 is 15 residues. The trim removed 5 bases at V and 5 bases at J, leaving 11 bases unmatched. DNA for the CDR3: TGTGCCAGCAGACTGGACAGGGCCTCTAGGGAGACCCAGTACTTC. Encoded protein: CASRLDRASRETQYF.

The gene calls are TRBV10-3 and TRBJ1-6; 8 bases line up with TRBD1. J lost 6 bases, V lost 7 bases, and 11 bases had no gene match. Germline V gives CDR1 ENHRY, CDR2 SYGVKD. The CDR3 loop spans 16 amino acids. The DNA for the CDR3 is TGTGCCATCAATGGCGCTGACGACAGGGGTAATTCACCCCTCCACTTT. It codes for CAINGADDRGNSPLHF.

The genes are TRBV11-2 and TRBJ1-2; D unclear. The germline CDR1 and CDR2 sequences are SGHAT and FQNNGV. The CDR3 contains 14 residues. The ends were cut back, 5 bases at V and 7 bases at J, with 17 bases in the middle. The chain's CDR3 is CASSVGLPVGGYTF. CDR3 in DNA: TGTGCCAGCAGCGTCGGGTTGCCTGTGGGTGGCTACACCTTC. Complete variable domain (other parts from reference TRBV11-2 and TRBJ1-2): EAGVAQSPRYKIIEKRQSVAFWCNPISGHATLYWYQQILGQGPKLLIQFQNNGVVDDSQLPKDRFSAERLKGVDSTLKIQPAKLEDSAVYLCASSVGLPVGGYTFGSGTRLTVV.

The V and J genes are TRBV10-3 and TRBJ2-3; 10 bases match TRBD1. Germline values: CDR1 ENHRY, CDR2 SYGVKD. The CDR3 length is 15 residues. V lost 7 bases, J lost 4 bases, and 8 bases stayed unmatched. Here the CDR3 reads CAITARDRGADTQYF. CDR3 DNA: TGTGCCATCACCGCCCGGGACAGGGGAGCAGATACGCAGTATTTT.

The rearrangement joins TRBV9 to TRBJ1-1; possible D gene TRBD1, 5 bases. CDR3 length: 14 amino acids. Trimming removed 1 base at V and 2 bases at J, with 9 bases between. CDR1 and CDR2 from the germline V gene are SGDLS and YYNGEE. The CDR3 here is CASSVQGVNTEAFF. The DNA of the CDR3 is TGTGCCAGCAGCGTACAGGGTGTAAACACTGAAGCTTTCTTT.

This chain links TRBV19 with TRBJ2-7; D might be TRBD2 (7 bases). The CDR3 has 13 residues. The V end was cut by 7 bases, the J end by 4 bases, with 14 bases between. Looked up from germline, CDR1 is LNHDA and CDR2 is SQIVND (reference sequence). This chain's CDR3 is CASKPRGRYEQYF. The CDR3 DNA follows: TGTGCCAGTAAGCCGCGGGGGCGTTACGAGCAGTACTTC.

This rearrangement joins TRBV30 to TRBJ1-5, with a weak D call TRBD1 (5 bases). There are 13 residues in the CDR3. V was cut by 8 bases and J by 0 bases, with 11 bases left in between. Germline V gene sequence: CDR1 GTSNPN, CDR2 SVGIG (reference sequence). The CDR3 is CAGTKSSNQPQHF. The CDR3 DNA follows: TGTGCCGGGACCAAGAGTAGCAATCAGCCCCAGCATTTT.

Comment on this clone: The same CDR3 arises from other DNA sequences in this sample as well. This sequence joins TRBV6-5 and TRBJ1-4; D may be TRBD1 (5 bases). V was shortened by 6 bases and J by 5 bases, with 13 bases between the two germline ends. CDR1 and CDR2 from the germline V gene are MNHEY and SVGAGI. The CDR3 spans 14 residues. The CDR3 region has the DNA TGTGCCAGCAGCTACGGGGCAGCCAATGAAAAACTGTTTTTT. It translates to CASSYGAANEKLFF.

The chain is built from TRBV19 and TRBJ1-5; D uncertain. The germline gives CDR1 LNHDA, CDR2 SQIVND (reference sequence). The CDR3 covers 13 residues. The V end lost 7 bases, the J end lost 3 bases, and 10 bases lay between the germline ends. The CDR3 region has the DNA TGTGCCAGTATGGGCCGGAACAATCAGCCCCAGCATTTT. Protein: CASMGRNNQPQHF.

This clone showed up just a few times. The rearrangement joins TRBV28 to TRBJ2-3; the D gene is possibly TRBD1 (5 bases). V lost 4 bases and J 6 bases, leaving 20 bases between the germline ends. This CDR3 has 16 residues. CDR1 and CDR2 (germline): MDHEN, SYDVKM. As DNA, the CDR3 is TGTGCCAGCAGTTATGTGCAGGGAAGCACCGGGGATACGCAGTATTTT. It yields the protein CASSYVQGSTGDTQYF.

This chain connects TRBV19 to TRBJ1-1, with D tentatively TRBD1 (5 bases). The CDR3 is 13 amino acids. CDR1 is LNHDA, CDR2 SQIVND, per germline (reference sequence). The ends were cut back, 4 bases at V and 3 bases at J, with 9 bases in the middle. The CDR3 sequence is CASSSTGDTEAFF. CDR3 bases: TGTGCCAGTAGTAGTACGGGGGACACTGAAGCTTTCTTT.

V and J are TRBV15 and TRBJ1-2, with TRBD1 matching over 10 bases. Germline V gene lookup returns CDR1 LNHNV and CDR2 YYDKDF (reference sequence). This CDR3 is 16 amino acids long. The V segment lost 5 bases and the J segment 6 bases; nucleotides outside the gene matches: 12. The CDR3: CATSEITGTGVDGYTF. The CDR3 bases are TGTGCCACCAGCGAAATAACCGGGACAGGGGTGGATGGCTACACCTTC.

This chain uses TRBV7-9 with TRBJ1-1; the D is unclear. This CDR3 spans 15 amino acids. The V end lost 4 bases, the J end lost 0 bases, and 12 bases lay between the germline ends. Per the germline V gene, CDR1 is SEHNR and CDR2 is FQNEAQ (reference sequence). In DNA form, the CDR3 reads TGTGCCAGCAGCTCCGACGCCGGGGTGAACACTGAAGCTTTCTTT. Translating gives CASSSDAGVNTEAFF.

Concerning this clone: A far larger clone is off by one base, so a read error is likely. The V call is TRBV4-2, the J call TRBJ2-1, with D perhaps matching TRBD2 (7 bases). V shed 4 bases and J shed 6 bases, with 16 bases lying between them. This CDR3 has 15 residues. Germline V gives CDR1 LGHNA, CDR2 YNFKEQ. CDR3 DNA sequence: TGTGCCAGCAGCCTTGGGGGGGGGCCATTCAATGAGCAGTTCTTC. This encodes CASSLGGGPFNEQFF.

The chain joins TRBV6-4 to TRBJ1-6, with D unclear. The CDR3 totals 15 residues. The germline V and J ends were trimmed by 6 bases and 7 bases, with 16 bases remaining between them. Germline V gene lookup returns CDR1 MRHNA and CDR2 SNTAGT. The CDR3 region has the DNA TGTGCCAGCAGATGGGAAGGGAGTTCGAATTCACCCCTCCACTTT. Translated, it gives CASRWEGSSNSPLHF.

This clone showed up just a few times. The gene calls are TRBV30 and TRBJ1-3, with D possibly being TRBD1 (6 bases). V shed 0 bases and J shed 4 bases, with 16 bases lying between them. Germline CDR1 reads GTSNPN; CDR2 reads SVGIG (reference sequence). The CDR3 contains 16 residues. This CDR3 reads CAWSVGTARGGNTIYF. The DNA of the CDR3 is TGTGCCTGGAGTGTAGGGACGGCGAGGGGGGGAAACACCATATATTTT. Variable domain in full (rest from reference TRBV30 and TRBJ1-3): SQTIHQWPATLVQPVGSPLSLECTVEGTSNPNLYWYRQAAGRGLQLLFYSVGIGQISSEVPQNLSASRPQDRQFILSSKKLLLSDSGFYLCAWSVGTARGGNTIYFGEGSWLTVV.

The chain carries TRBV11-2 and TRBJ1-1; 9 bases agree with TRBD1. The length of the CDR3 is 14 residues. V shed 4 bases and J 4 bases; nucleotides not matched to a gene: 4. Germline loops: CDR1 SGHAT, CDR2 FQNNGV. The CDR3 is CASSSQGAVTEAFF. CDR3 DNA sequence: TGTGCCAGCAGCTCACAGGGGGCGGTCACTGAAGCTTTCTTT. Using reference TRBV11-2 and TRBJ1-1 for the parts outside the CDR3, the full variable domain is EAGVAQSPRYKIIEKRQSVAFWCNPISGHATLYWYQQILGQGPKLLIQFQNNGVVDDSQLPKDRFSAERLKGVDSTLKIQPAKLEDSAVYLCASSSQGAVTEAFFGQGTRLTVV.